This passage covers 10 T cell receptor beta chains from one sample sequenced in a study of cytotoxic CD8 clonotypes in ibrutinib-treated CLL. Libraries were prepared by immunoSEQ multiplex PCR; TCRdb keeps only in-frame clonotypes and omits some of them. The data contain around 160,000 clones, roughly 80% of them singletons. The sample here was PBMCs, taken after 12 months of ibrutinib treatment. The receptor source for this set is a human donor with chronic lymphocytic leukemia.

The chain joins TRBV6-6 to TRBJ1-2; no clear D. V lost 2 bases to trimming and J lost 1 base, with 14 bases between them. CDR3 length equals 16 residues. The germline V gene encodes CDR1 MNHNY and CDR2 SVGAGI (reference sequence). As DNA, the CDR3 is TGTGCCAGCAGTTACGGCCTGGAAACCGATAACTATGGCTACACCTTC. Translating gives CASSYGLETDNYGYTF.

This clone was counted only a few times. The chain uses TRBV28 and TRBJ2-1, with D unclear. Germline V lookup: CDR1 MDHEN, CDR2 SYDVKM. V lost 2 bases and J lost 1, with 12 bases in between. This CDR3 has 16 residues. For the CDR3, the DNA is TGTGCCAGCAGTTTAGATACAGCGAAGTCCTACAATGAGCAGTTCTTC. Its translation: CASSLDTAKSYNEQFF.

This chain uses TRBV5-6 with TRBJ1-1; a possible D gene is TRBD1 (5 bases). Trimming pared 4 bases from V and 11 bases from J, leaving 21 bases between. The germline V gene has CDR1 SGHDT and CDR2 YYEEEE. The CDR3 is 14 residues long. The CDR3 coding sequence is TGTGCCAGCAGCCAATATGACAGCCGCGACGCGGCTTTCTTT. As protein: CASSQYDSRDAAFF.

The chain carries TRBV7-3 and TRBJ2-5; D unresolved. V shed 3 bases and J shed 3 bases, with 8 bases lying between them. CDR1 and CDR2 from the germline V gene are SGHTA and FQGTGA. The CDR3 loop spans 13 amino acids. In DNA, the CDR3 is TGTGCCAGCAGCTTGTCGGGCAAAGAGACCCAGTACTTC. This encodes CASSLSGKETQYF.

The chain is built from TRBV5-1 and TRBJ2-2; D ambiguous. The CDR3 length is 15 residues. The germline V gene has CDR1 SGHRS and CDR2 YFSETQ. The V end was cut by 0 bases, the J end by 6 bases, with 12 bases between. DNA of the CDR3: TGCGCCAGCAGCTTGGCAGGCGGTGGGGCCGGGGAGCTGTTTTTT. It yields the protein CASSLAGGGAGELFF.

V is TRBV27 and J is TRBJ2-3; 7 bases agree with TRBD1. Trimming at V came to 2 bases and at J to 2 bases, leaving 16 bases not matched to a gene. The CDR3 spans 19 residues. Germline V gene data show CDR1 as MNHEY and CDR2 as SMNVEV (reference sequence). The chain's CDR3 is CASSLVRAGLDRYTDTQYF. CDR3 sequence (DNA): TGTGCCAGCAGTTTAGTTCGCGCCGGACTGGACAGGTACACAGATACGCAGTATTTT.

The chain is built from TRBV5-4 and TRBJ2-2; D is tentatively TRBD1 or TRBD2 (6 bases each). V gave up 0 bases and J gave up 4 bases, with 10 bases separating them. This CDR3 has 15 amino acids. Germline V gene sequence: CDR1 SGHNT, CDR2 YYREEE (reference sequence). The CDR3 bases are TGTGCCAGCAGCTTGGGTGGAGGGGGCACCGGGGAGCTGTTTTTT. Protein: CASSLGGGGTGELFF.

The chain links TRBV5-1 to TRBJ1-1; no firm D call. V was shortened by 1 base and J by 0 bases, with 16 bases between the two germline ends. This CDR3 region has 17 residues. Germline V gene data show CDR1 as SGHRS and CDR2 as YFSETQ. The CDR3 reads CASSLSPRALMNTEAFF. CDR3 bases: TGCGCCAGCAGCTTGTCCCCCCGAGCTTTAATGAACACTGAAGCTTTCTTT.

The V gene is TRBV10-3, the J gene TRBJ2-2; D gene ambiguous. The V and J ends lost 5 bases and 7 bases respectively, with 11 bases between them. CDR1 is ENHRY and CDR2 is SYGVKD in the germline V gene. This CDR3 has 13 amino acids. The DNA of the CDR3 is TGTGCCATCAGTAAGGCAGAATACGGGGAGCTGTTTTTT. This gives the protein CAISKAEYGELFF.

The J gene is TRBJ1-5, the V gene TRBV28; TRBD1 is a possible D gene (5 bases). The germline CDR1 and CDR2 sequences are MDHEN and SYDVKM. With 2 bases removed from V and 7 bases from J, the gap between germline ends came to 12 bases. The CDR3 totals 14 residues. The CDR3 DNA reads TGTGCCAGCAGTTTAACGTCAGGGTGGCAGCCCCAGCATTTT. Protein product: CASSLTSGWQPQHF.